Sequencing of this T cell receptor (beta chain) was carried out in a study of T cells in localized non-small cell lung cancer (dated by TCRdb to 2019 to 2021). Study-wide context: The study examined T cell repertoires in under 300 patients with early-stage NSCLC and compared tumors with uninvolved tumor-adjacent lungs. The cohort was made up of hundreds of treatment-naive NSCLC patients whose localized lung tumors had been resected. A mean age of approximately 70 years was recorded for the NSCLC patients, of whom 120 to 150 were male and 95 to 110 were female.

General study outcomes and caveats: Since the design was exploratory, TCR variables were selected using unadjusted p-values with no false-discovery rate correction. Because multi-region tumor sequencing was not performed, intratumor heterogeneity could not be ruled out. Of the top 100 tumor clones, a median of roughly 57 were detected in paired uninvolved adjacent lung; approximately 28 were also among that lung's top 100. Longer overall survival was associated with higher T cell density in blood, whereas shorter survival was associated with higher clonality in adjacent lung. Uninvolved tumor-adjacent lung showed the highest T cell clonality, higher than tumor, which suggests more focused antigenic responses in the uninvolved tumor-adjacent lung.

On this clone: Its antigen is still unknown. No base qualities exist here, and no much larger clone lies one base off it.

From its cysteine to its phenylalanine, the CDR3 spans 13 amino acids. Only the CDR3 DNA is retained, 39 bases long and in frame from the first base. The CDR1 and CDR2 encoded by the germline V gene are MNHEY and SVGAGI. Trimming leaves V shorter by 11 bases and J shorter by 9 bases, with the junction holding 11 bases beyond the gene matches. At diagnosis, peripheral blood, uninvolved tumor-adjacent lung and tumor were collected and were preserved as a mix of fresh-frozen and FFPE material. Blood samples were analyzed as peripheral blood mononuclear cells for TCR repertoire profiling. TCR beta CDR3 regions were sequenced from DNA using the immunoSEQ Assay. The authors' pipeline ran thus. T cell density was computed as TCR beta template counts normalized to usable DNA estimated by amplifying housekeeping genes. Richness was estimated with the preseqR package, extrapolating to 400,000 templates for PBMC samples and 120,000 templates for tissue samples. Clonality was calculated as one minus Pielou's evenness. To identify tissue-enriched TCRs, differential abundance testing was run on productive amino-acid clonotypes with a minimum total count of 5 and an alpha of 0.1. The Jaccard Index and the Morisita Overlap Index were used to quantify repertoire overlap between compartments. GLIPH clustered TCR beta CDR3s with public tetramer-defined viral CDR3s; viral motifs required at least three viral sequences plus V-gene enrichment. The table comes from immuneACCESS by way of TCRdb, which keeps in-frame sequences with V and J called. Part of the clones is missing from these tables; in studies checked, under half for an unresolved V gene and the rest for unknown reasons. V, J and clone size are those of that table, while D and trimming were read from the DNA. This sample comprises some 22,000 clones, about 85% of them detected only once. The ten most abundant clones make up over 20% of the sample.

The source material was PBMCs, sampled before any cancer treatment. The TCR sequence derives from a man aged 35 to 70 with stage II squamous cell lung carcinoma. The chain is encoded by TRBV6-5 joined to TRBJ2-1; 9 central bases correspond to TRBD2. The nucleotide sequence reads TGTGCCGCCGGGCGGGGGGGCCGCAGTGAGCAGTTCTTC. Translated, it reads CAAGRGGRSEQFF.